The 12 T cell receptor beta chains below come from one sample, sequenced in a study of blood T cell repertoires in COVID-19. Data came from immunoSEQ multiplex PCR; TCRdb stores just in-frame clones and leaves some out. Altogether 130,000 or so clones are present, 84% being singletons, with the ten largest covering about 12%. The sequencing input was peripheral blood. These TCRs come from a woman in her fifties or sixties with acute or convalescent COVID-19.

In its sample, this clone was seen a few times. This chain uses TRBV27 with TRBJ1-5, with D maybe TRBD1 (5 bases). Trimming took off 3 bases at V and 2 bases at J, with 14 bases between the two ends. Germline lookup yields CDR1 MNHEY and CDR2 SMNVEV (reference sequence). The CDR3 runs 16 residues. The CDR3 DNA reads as TGTGCCAGCAGTTTCCGTTTTATAGGGGGCAATCAGCCCCAGCATTTT. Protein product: CASSFRFIGGNQPQHF.

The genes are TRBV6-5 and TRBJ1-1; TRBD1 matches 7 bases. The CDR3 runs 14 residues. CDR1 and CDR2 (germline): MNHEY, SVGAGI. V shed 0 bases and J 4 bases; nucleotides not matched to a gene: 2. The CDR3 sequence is CASSYSTGSTEAFF. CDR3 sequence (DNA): TGTGCCAGCAGTTACTCGACAGGGTCCACTGAAGCTTTCTTT.

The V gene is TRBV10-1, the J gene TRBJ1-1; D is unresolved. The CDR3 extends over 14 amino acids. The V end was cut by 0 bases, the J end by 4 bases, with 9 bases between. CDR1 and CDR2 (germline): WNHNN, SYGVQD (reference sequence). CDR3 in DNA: TGCGCCAGCAGTGAGTCAGCACGGGGCACTGAAGCTTTCTTT. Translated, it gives CASSESARGTEAFF.

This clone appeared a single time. DNA of the CDR3: TGTGCCATCGCTCCGGGACACTCAGAGTTTGGCTACACCTTC. As protein: CAIAPGHSEFGYTF. The chain joins TRBV10-3 to TRBJ1-2; a possible D gene is TRBD1 (6 bases). The CDR3 contains 14 residues. The germline gives CDR1 ENHRY, CDR2 SYGVKD. Trimming stripped 8 bases from V and 7 bases from J, with 20 bases between.

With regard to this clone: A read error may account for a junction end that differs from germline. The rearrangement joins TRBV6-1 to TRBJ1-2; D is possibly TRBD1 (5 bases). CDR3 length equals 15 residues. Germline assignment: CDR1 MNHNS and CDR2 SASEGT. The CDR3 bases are TGTGCCAGCAGCGAAGAGATGGGGGGTCCGTATGGCTACACCTTC. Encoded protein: CASSEEMGGPYGYTF.

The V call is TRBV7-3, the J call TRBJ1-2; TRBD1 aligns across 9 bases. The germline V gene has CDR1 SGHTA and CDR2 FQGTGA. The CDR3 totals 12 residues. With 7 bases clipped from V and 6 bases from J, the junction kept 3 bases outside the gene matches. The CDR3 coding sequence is TGTGCCAGCATGGACAGGGGACATGGCTACACCTTC. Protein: CASMDRGHGYTF.

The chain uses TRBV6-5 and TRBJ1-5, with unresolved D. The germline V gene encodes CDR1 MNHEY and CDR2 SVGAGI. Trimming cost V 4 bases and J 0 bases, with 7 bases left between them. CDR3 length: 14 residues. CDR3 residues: CASSSTYSNQPQHF. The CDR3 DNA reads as TGTGCCAGCAGTTCGACATATAGCAATCAGCCCCAGCATTTT.

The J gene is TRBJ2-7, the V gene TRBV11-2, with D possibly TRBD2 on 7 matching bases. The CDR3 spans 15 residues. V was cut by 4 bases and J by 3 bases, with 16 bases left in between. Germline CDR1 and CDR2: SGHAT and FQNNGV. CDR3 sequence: CASSSTRGGVYEQYV. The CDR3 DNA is TGTGCCAGCAGCTCTACGAGGGGGGGAGTCTACGAGCAGTACGTC.

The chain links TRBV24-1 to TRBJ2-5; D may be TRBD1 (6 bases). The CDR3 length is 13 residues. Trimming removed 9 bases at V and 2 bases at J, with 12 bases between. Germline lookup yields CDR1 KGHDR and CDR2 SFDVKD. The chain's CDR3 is CATAGQTQETQYF. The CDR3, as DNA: TGTGCCACCGCAGGACAGACTCAAGAGACCCAGTACTTC.

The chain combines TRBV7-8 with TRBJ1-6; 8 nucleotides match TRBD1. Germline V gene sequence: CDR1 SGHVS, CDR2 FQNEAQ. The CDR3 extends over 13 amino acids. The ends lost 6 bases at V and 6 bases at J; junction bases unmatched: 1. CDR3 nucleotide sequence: TGTGCCAGCAGGGACAGGGCTAATTCACCCCTCCACTTT. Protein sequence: CASRDRANSPLHF.

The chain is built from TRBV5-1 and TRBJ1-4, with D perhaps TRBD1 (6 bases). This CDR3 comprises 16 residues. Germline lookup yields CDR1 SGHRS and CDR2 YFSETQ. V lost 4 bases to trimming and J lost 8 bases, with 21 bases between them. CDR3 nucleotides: TGCGCCAGCAGCGTTGGATCGGACAGCACAGGGGAAAAACTGTTTTTT. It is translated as CASSVGSDSTGEKLFF. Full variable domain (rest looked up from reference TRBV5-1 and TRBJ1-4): KAGVTQTPRYLIKTRGQQVTLSCSPISGHRSVSWYQQTPGQGLQFLFEYFSETQRNKGNFPGRFSGRQFSNSRSEMNVSTLELGDSALYLCASSVGSDSTGEKLFFGSGTQLSVL.

CDR3 nucleotide sequence: TGTGCCAGCAGCTTAGCTGTAAGTAGCCAAACATCTGGCTACACCTTC. Translating it yields CASSLAVSSQTSGYTF. The rearrangement joins TRBV7-6 to TRBJ1-2; no clear D. Germline CDR1 reads SGHVS; CDR2 reads FNYEAQ. V lost 0 bases, J lost 7 bases, and 18 bases lay in between. The CDR3 runs 16 residues.